Listed below are T cell receptor beta chains from one sample, sequenced in a study of blood T cell repertoires in COVID-19. TCRdb keeps only in-frame clones here, not all; method: immunoSEQ multiplex PCR. The table shows about 87,000 clones, with around nine tenths occurring only once. The sample consisted of peripheral blood. The source is an elderly woman with acute or convalescent COVID-19. The CDR3 runs from the conserved cysteine through the conserved F or W. Fields, in order: D gene, J gene, V gene, clone size, CDR3 protein, CDR3 DNA. A D gene is named only where the DNA matches it firmly. Size tells how often a clone was seen (once, few, many) or the class of an expanded clone, and some rows leave it out.

TRBD2,TRBJ2-1,TRBV4-1,NA,CASSKGLAEGHEQFF,TGCGCCAGCAGCAAGGGACTAGCGGAGGGGCATGAGCAGTTCTTC
TRBD2,TRBJ2-5,TRBV29-1,NA,CSVEGGRKETQYF,TGCAGCGTTGAGGGCGGGAGGAAAGAGACCCAGTACTTC
TRBD1,TRBJ1-4,TRBV4-1,NA,CASSQDDRGGSEKLFF,TGCGCCAGCAGCCAAGATGACAGGGGAGGCAGTGAAAAACTGTTTTTT
NA,TRBJ1-1,TRBV19,NA,CASRLGGGRTEAFF,TGTGCCAGTAGGCTCGGCGGGGGACGCACTGAAGCTTTCTTT
TRBD2,TRBJ2-2,TRBV5-1,NA,CASSDRASGGAGSQGELFF,TGCGCCAGCAGTGACCGGGCTAGCGGGGGGGCAGGATCCCAGGGGGAGCTGTTTTTT
TRBD2,TRBJ2-5,TRBV6-2/TRBV6-3,NA,CASSASRDYRKETQYF,TGTGCCAGCAGTGCATCCCGGGACTATCGAAAAGAGACCCAGTACTTC
NA,TRBJ1-5,TRBV6-5,NA,CASSKRDTYQPQHF,TGTGCCAGCAGTAAGCGGGACACTTATCAGCCCCAGCATTTT
TRBD1,TRBJ1-1,TRBV2,NA,CASRRPGQEDTEAFF,TGTGCCAGCAGGAGACCTGGACAGGAAGACACTGAAGCTTTCTTT
TRBD1,TRBJ2-7,TRBV19,NA,CASSRTGNIGEQYF,TGTGCCAGTAGCAGGACAGGGAATATTGGCGAGCAGTACTTC
NA,TRBJ2-3,TRBV14,NA,CASSLRGGRGHTDTQYF,TGTGCCAGCAGCCTACGCGGGGGTCGGGGGCACACAGATACGCAGTATTTT
NA,TRBJ1-1,TRBV18,NA,CASSPFESLGAVTEAFF,TGTGCCAGCTCACCATTCGAGTCCTTGGGGGCGGTGACTGAAGCTTTCTTT
TRBD1,TRBJ1-6,TRBV7-9,NA,CASSLTGVNSPLHF,TGTGCCAGCAGCTTGACAGGGGTGAATTCACCCCTCCACTTT
TRBD1,TRBJ1-2,TRBV27,once,CASRRQGSDGYTF,TGTGCCAGCAGAAGACAGGGTTCTGATGGCTACACCTTC
NA,TRBJ1-5,TRBV3-1/TRBV3-2,NA,CASSHRGNQPQHF,TGTGCCAGCAGCCACAGGGGCAATCAGCCCCAGCATTTT
NA,TRBJ2-1,TRBV2,NA,CASSELGGSYNEQFF,TGTGCCAGCAGTGAACTGGGGGGATCCTACAATGAGCAGTTCTTC
TRBD1,TRBJ1-1,TRBV2,NA,CASSPGQGGIAFF,TGTGCCAGCAGTCCGGGACAGGGGGGAATCGCTTTCTTT
NA,TRBJ2-1,TRBV3-1/TRBV3-2,NA,CASSQGHRVSYNEQFF,TGTGCCAGCAGCCAAGGGCACAGGGTCTCCTACAATGAGCAGTTCTTC
NA,TRBJ1-1,TRBV25-1,once,CASRPSGNWGEAFF,TGTGCCAGCAGGCCTAGCGGGAATTGGGGCGAAGCTTTCTTT
NA,TRBJ1-1,TRBV7-9,NA,CASSLDGMMNTEAFF,TGTGCCAGCAGCTTAGACGGGATGATGAACACTGAAGCTTTCTTT
TRBD1,TRBJ2-1,TRBV11-3,NA,CASSPDRSLEQFF,TGTGCCAGCAGCCCGGACAGGAGTTTGGAGCAGTTCTTC
NA,TRBJ2-2,TRBV7-9,few,CASSPVLGGFTGELFF,TGTGCCAGCAGCCCCGTCTTGGGGGGTTTCACCGGGGAGCTGTTTTTT
NA,TRBJ1-1,TRBV7-2,once,CASSQQQNTEAFF,TGTGCCAGCAGTCAACAGCAGAACACTGAAGCTTTCTTT
NA,TRBJ1-5,TRBV27,NA,CASSFGQNSNQPQHF,TGTGCCAGCAGTTTTGGGCAGAATAGCAATCAGCCCCAGCATTTT
NA,TRBJ1-1,TRBV19,NA,CASRYLAGRGGETEAFF,TGTGCCAGTAGGTATTTAGCGGGCCGGGGGGGAGAAACTGAAGCTTTCTTT
NA,TRBJ2-2,TRBV10-1,NA,CASSESYRFKAGELFF,TGCGCCAGCAGTGAGTCGTACAGGTTTAAAGCCGGGGAGCTGTTTTTT
NA,TRBJ1-1,TRBV5-1,NA,CASSSTGFNTEAFF,TGCGCCAGCAGCTCCACAGGGTTCAACACTGAAGCTTTCTTT
TRBD1,TRBJ2-1,TRBV5-4,NA,CASSLIGTGGDEQFF,TGTGCCAGCAGCTTAATCGGGACAGGGGGCGATGAGCAGTTCTTC
NA,TRBJ1-1,TRBV19,once,CASSHPRRERRGAFF,TGTGCCAGTAGTCACCCAAGGCGTGAGAGAAGAGGAGCTTTCTTT
TRBD2,TRBJ2-1,TRBV27,NA,CASSPQSGTSGSSYNEQFF,TGTGCCAGCAGTCCCCAGTCCGGGACTAGCGGGAGTTCCTACAATGAGCAGTTCTTC
TRBD2,TRBJ2-3,TRBV10-3,NA,CAISESFERGSTDTQYF,TGTGCCATCAGTGAGTCGTTCGAGCGGGGGAGCACAGATACGCAGTATTTT
NA,TRBJ1-1,TRBV3-1/TRBV3-2,NA,CASSQDYRSNTEAFF,TGTGCCAGCAGCCAAGATTACAGGTCGAACACTGAAGCTTTCTTT
NA,TRBJ2-2,TRBV9,once,CASSVEGLSTGELFF,TGTGCCAGCAGCGTAGAGGGGCTCAGCACCGGGGAGCTGTTTTTT
NA,TRBJ1-1,TRBV6-5,NA,CASSGGRVDTAEAFF,TGTGCCAGCAGCGGGGGGCGAGTTGATACTGCTGAAGCTTTCTTT
TRBD1,TRBJ1-2,TRBV30,NA,CAWSDRGGYTF,TGTGCCTGGTCCGACAGGGGTGGCTACACCTTC
TRBD1,TRBJ1-1,TRBV6-5,once,CASLTDRTTTEAFF,TGTGCCAGTCTGACGGACAGGACTACCACTGAAGCTTTCTTT
NA,TRBJ1-1,TRBV21-1,NA,CASSKRGRSDTEAFF,TGTGCCAGCAGCAAAAGGGGCAGATCCGACACTGAAGCTTTCTTT
NA,TRBJ1-4,TRBV3-1/TRBV3-2,NA,CASSRTASGGAEKLFF,TGTGCCAGCAGCCGCACTGCCTCGGGGGGAGCGGAAAAACTGTTTTTT
NA,TRBJ1-6,TRBV6-5,NA,CASSKYNSPLHF,TGTGCCAGCAGCAAATATAATTCACCCCTCCACTTT
NA,TRBJ1-3,TRBV30,NA,CAWSVTYPGRTGNTIYF,TGTGCCTGGAGTGTAACCTACCCGGGAAGAACTGGAAACACCATATATTTT
TRBD2,TRBJ2-3,TRBV5-1,once,CASSLFSGLASDTQYF,TGCGCCAGCAGCTTGTTTTCGGGACTAGCATCCGATACGCAGTATTTT
TRBD1,TRBJ2-7,TRBV5-1,NA,CASSLAGQGKIYEQYF,TGCGCCAGCAGCTTGGCTGGACAGGGAAAAATCTACGAGCAGTACTTC
NA,TRBJ2-7,TRBV7-3,NA,CASSNGNEQYF,TGTGCCAGCAGCAACGGTAACGAGCAGTACTTC
TRBD2,TRBJ2-7,TRBV5-1,NA,CASSLTSGSSYEQYF,TGCGCCAGCAGCTTGACTAGCGGGAGCTCCTACGAGCAGTACTTC
NA,TRBJ1-1,TRBV6-2/TRBV6-3,NA,CASSYRTENTEAFF,TGTGCCAGCAGTTACAGAACAGAAAACACTGAAGCTTTCTTT
TRBD1,TRBJ1-4,TRBV5-1,NA,CASSLGGQGREKLFF,TGCGCCAGCAGCTTGGGGGGACAGGGTCGAGAAAAACTGTTTTTT
NA,TRBJ1-2,TRBV12-3/TRBV12-4,NA,CASSLAGYGYTF,TGTGCCAGCAGTTTAGCCGGCTATGGCTACACCTTC
NA,TRBJ1-4,TRBV6-5,NA,CASSYSEGTNEKLFF,TGTGCCAGCAGTTACTCGGAGGGGACTAATGAAAAACTGTTTTTT
TRBD1,TRBJ1-2,TRBV6-5,NA,CASRRDRKNYGYTF,TGTGCCAGCAGGAGGGACAGGAAAAACTATGGCTACACCTTC
NA,TRBJ2-2,TRBV19,NA,CASSIIQITGELFF,TGTGCCAGTAGTATAATACAAATCACCGGGGAGCTGTTTTTT
TRBD1,TRBJ1-2,TRBV3-1/TRBV3-2,once,CASSQTGTGSYTF,TGTGCCAGCAGCCAGACAGGGACGGGGAGCTACACCTTC
NA,TRBJ1-1,TRBV11-2,NA,CASSLDLSSGNTEAFF,TGTGCCAGCAGCTTAGATCTATCGTCGGGGAACACTGAAGCTTTCTTT